This is a list of T cell receptor beta chains from one sample in a study of blood T cell repertoires in COVID-19. Libraries were prepared by immunoSEQ multiplex PCR; TCRdb keeps only in-frame clonotypes and omits some of them. Of over 450,000 clones in the sample, less than 90% were seen once. The source material was peripheral blood. These receptors were obtained from a woman in her forties or fifties with COVID-19, enrolled during active disease. CDR3s include the opening cysteine and the closing phenylalanine or tryptophan. The D gene is left open where the match is weak. Size is omitted from some rows. Given values are once, few, many or a class for expanded clones.

size	D	J	V	DNA	CDR3
-	-	TRBJ1-6	TRBV7-9	TGTGCCAGCAGCTTAAGTCAGGGAAATTCACCCCTCCACTTT	CASSLSQGNSPLHF
-	TRBD1	TRBJ1-1	TRBV6-1	TGTGCCAGCAGTGATCAGGCTGGGACAGGGGGAGCTTTCTTT	CASSDQAGTGGAFF
-	-	TRBJ1-5	TRBV11-2	TGTGCCAGCAGCTTAAGAACAGGCCAGCCCCAGCATTTT	CASSLRTGQPQHF
-	-	TRBJ1-2	TRBV12-3/TRBV12-4	TGTGCCAGCAGCCCGACATCGGGGGTCGGCTACACCTTC	CASSPTSGVGYTF
-	TRBD1	TRBJ2-1	TRBV14	TGTGCCAGCAGCCTAGACAGGGTCAGGCAGTTCTTC	CASSLDRVRQFF
few	-	TRBJ1-5	TRBV30	TGTGCCTGGAGTGCCGCGACAGGCTTGAATGGGCCCCAGCATTTT	CAWSAATGLNGPQHF
-	TRBD1	TRBJ2-1	TRBV5-6	TGTGCCAGCAGCTTGGGGACAGGGGGCCTCGATGAGCAGTTCTTC	CASSLGTGGLDEQFF
few	-	TRBJ2-1	TRBV5-1	TGCGCCAGCAGCTTGCTACAGGTGGGCAATGAGCAGTTCTTC	CASSLLQVGNEQFF
-	TRBD2	TRBJ2-3	TRBV27	TGTGCCAGCAGTCCCCAGGTGCGGGGGGCCTCAGATACGCAGTATTTT	CASSPQVRGASDTQYF
-	TRBD1	TRBJ1-1	TRBV5-4	TGTGCCAGCAGCCAGAACGCCGGGACAGGGGGAAACACTGAAGCTTTCTTT	CASSQNAGTGGNTEAFF
-	TRBD1	TRBJ1-2	TRBV10-3	TGTGCCATCAGTGAGTCGACAGGGGTGGATGGCTACACCTTC	CAISESTGVDGYTF
once	TRBD2	TRBJ2-7	TRBV5-6	TGTGCCAGCAGCCAGACAGCGGGGGGCTTATACGAGCAGTACTTC	CASSQTAGGLYEQYF
-	TRBD2	TRBJ2-5	TRBV4-2	TGTGCCAGCAGCGCCGCGAGCGGGGGGGCCGTCGAGACCCAGTACTTC	CASSAASGGAVETQYF
-	-	TRBJ1-5	TRBV28	TGTGCCAGCACCCTGGAGGGTATTCAGCCCCAGCATTTT	CASTLEGIQPQHF
-	TRBD2	TRBJ2-1	TRBV2	TGTGCCAGCAGTTCGAGCGGGGGGTCCTACAATGAGCAGTTCTTC	CASSSSGGSYNEQFF
once	TRBD1	TRBJ1-4	TRBV10-2	TGCGCCAGCAGGACAGGGGAAAAACTGTTTTTT	CASRTGEKLFF
-	TRBD1	TRBJ2-7	TRBV2	TGTGCCAGCCATCCTTTTGCCGACAGGGGCGAGCAGTACTTC	CASHPFADRGEQYF
-	-	TRBJ2-7	TRBV10-2	TGCGCCAGCAGTGTGACAGACGGCTACGAGCAGTACTTC	CASSVTDGYEQYF
-	-	TRBJ1-6	TRBV6-1	TGTGCCAGCAGTGAAGGAGGCTCCTATAATTCACCCCTCCACTTT	CASSEGGSYNSPLHF
once	-	TRBJ1-2	TRBV5-8	TGTGCCAGCAGCTTGGCGTCAGGGCTTGGCTACACCTTC	CASSLASGLGYTF
-	TRBD1	TRBJ1-5	TRBV19	TGTGCCAGTAGTATAGAACCGGGACAGTTCTATCAGCCCCAGCATTTT	CASSIEPGQFYQPQHF
-	TRBD1	TRBJ1-4	TRBV11-2	TGTGCCAGCAGCCTGGACAGGGAAAGTGAAAAACTGTTTTTT	CASSLDRESEKLFF
-	TRBD1	TRBJ1-2	TRBV10-3	TGTGCCATCAATCCAGACAGGGAACTCTATGGCTACACCTTC	CAINPDRELYGYTF
-	-	TRBJ2-1	TRBV27	TGTGCCAGCAGCCACCGAGAGGGGGATGAGCAGTTCTTC	CASSHREGDEQFF
-	-	TRBJ2-2	TRBV6-5	TGTGCCAGCTCCCCAAGGAGGTCGGCCACCGGGGAGCTGTTTTTT	CASSPRRSATGELFF
-	TRBD1	TRBJ1-6	TRBV6-1	TGTGCCAGCAGTGAAGGGTGGGGATCGACAGGGGATCTTTCCCTCCACTTT	CASSEGWGSTGDLSLHF
-	-	TRBJ1-1	TRBV6-5	TGTGCCAGCAGTCCGGACAGTACTTATGAAGCTTTCTTT	CASSPDSTYEAFF
-	TRBD2	TRBJ2-1	TRBV10-3	TGTGCCATCAGTGAGAGACTAGCGGGGGGGCCCAATGAGCAGTTCTTC	CAISERLAGGPNEQFF
-	-	TRBJ2-4	TRBV3-1/TRBV3-2	TGTGCCAGCGGGTCTCGGGTAGCCAAAAACATTCAGTACTTC	CASGSRVAKNIQYF
-	-	TRBJ1-1	TRBV28	TGTGCCAGCAGTCCTCCAGGCGACACTGAAGCTTTCTTT	CASSPPGDTEAFF
-	-	TRBJ1-2	TRBV27	TGTGCCAGCAGTTTCGGCGGGCCTAACTATGGCTACACCTTC	CASSFGGPNYGYTF
-	-	TRBJ1-2	TRBV7-9	TGTGCCAGCAGCTTAGGGGGGGCTAACTATGGCTACACCTTC	CASSLGGANYGYTF
-	-	TRBJ1-4	TRBV14	TGTGCCAGCAGCCAAGTTTTCCAAACAGGACCTTCGCGGAGTGAAAAACTGTTTTTT	CASSQVFQTGPSRSEKLFF
-	TRBD1	TRBJ1-1	TRBV5-1	TGCGCCAGCAGCCGGACAGGGGCCCGAATGAACACTGAAGCTTTCTTT	CASSRTGARMNTEAFF
few	TRBD1	TRBJ2-3	TRBV2	TGTGCCAGCAGTGATGACAGGGGAGAATTGGATACGCAGTATTTT	CASSDDRGELDTQYF
-	-	TRBJ1-2	TRBV12-3/TRBV12-4	TGTGCCAGCAGTTTCTCCAGCTATGGCTACACCTTC	CASSFSSYGYTF
-	-	TRBJ2-7	TRBV30	TGTGCCTGGAGTTTTGGGGGCCCTAACTACGAGCAGTACTTC	CAWSFGGPNYEQYF
-	-	TRBJ2-7	TRBV27	TGTGCCAGCAGTTTATCGAACAATGCAGGCTACGAGCAGTACTTC	CASSLSNNAGYEQYF
-	-	TRBJ1-3	TRBV7-9	TGTGCCAGCAGCCCCGGGGGTGGAAACACCATATATTTT	CASSPGGGNTIYF
-	TRBD2	TRBJ2-7	TRBV6-5	TGTGCCAGCAAATTCGGGGGGGGATACGAGCAGTACTTC	CASKFGGGYEQYF
once	TRBD1	TRBJ2-3	TRBV2	TGTGCCAGCAGCCGGACAGGGGGCGAAACAGATACGCAGTATTTT	CASSRTGGETDTQYF
once	TRBD1	TRBJ1-1	TRBV27	TGTGCCAGCAGTCCAACCCCGGACAGGGTTGATACTGAAGCTTTCTTT	CASSPTPDRVDTEAFF
few	-	TRBJ1-2	TRBV3-1/TRBV3-2	TGTGCCAGCAGCCAAGTTAACAGAGTGGGCGGCTACACCTTC	CASSQVNRVGGYTF
-	-	TRBJ2-7	TRBV19	TGTGCCAGTAGTAGGAGACAGATCTCCTACGAGCAGTACTTC	CASSRRQISYEQYF